These 13 T cell receptor beta chains were sequenced from one sample in a study of CD4 T cells in relation to SARS-CoV-2 and coronaviruses. No antigens are known for them. Produced via immunoSEQ multiplex PCR; TCRdb's table is partial and in-frame only. The repertoire includes about 30,000 clones, about three quarters of them detected once, and 3.4% sits in the top ten. The sequencing input was memory CD4+ T cells from PBMCs, cultured in vitro. The source is an adult with COVID-19.

CDR3 loop: CASSRERGTEAFF. The CDR3 DNA follows: TGTGCCAGCAGCCGAGAGCGGGGTACTGAAGCTTTCTTT. V usage is TRBV4-2 and J usage is TRBJ1-1; no clear D gene. The CDR3 spans 13 residues. The V end lost 4 bases, the J end lost 5 bases, and 11 bases lay between the germline ends. CDR1 and CDR2 (germline): LGHNA, YNFKEQ.

J is TRBJ1-1 and V is TRBV27; TRBD1 aligns across 8 bases. With V trimmed by 4 bases and J by 4 bases, 2 bases remained unmatched. There are 13 residues in the CDR3. In germline, CDR1 is MNHEY, CDR2 SMNVEV (reference sequence). The CDR3, as DNA: TGTGCCAGCAGTTGGACAGGGTTCACTGAAGCTTTCTTT. Translation: CASSWTGFTEAFF.

V usage is TRBV7-9 and J usage is TRBJ2-5, with D unresolved. CDR1 is SEHNR and CDR2 is FQNEAQ in the germline V gene (reference sequence). CDR3 length equals 14 residues. Deletions cut 3 bases from V and 1 base from J, with 9 bases between. For the CDR3, the DNA is TGTGCCAGCAGCTTCTTACACAGCCAAGAGACCCAGTACTTC. Protein product: CASSFLHSQETQYF.

The chain couples TRBV27 to TRBJ2-1; tentative D call: TRBD2 (5 bases). Germline V gene data show CDR1 as MNHEY and CDR2 as SMNVEV (reference sequence). Trimming left V 5 bases short and J 6 bases short, with 14 bases between. The CDR3 totals 14 residues. The DNA of the CDR3 is TGTGCCAGCAGTCCTACTAGATCCCCCAATGAGCAGTTCTTC. It codes for CASSPTRSPNEQFF.

V gene TRBV5-4 combines with J gene TRBJ2-4; the D is unclear. The V end was cut by 0 bases, the J end by 3 bases, with 7 bases between. CDR1 is SGHNT and CDR2 is YYREEE in the germline V gene (reference sequence). The CDR3 covers 14 residues. In DNA form, the CDR3 reads TGTGCCAGCAGCTTGGCTAGGGTCAAAAACATTCAGTACTTC. Translation gives CASSLARVKNIQYF.

The chain links TRBV24-1 to TRBJ1-2; the match to TRBD1 covers 8 bases. Trimming took 3 bases from V and 4 from J; bases not matched to a gene: 6. Germline CDR1 KGHDR, CDR2 SFDVKD. The CDR3 has 15 residues. As DNA, the CDR3 is TGTGCCACCAGTGATCCATGGACAGGGAGCTATGGCTACACCTTC. Its protein is CATSDPWTGSYGYTF.

The chain couples TRBV5-6 to TRBJ2-3; the D gene is possibly TRBD2 (5 bases). From germline, CDR1 is SGHDT and CDR2 YYEEEE. V was trimmed by 0 bases and J by 2 bases, leaving 7 bases between them. The CDR3 spans 14 residues. The CDR3 DNA reads as TGTGCCAGCAGCTTGGGAGGGCACACAGATACGCAGTATTTT. This gives the protein CASSLGGHTDTQYF.

The chain couples TRBV6-5 to TRBJ2-7, with D possibly being TRBD1 (5 bases). Germline CDR1 and CDR2: MNHEY and SVGAGI. The CDR3 has 13 amino acids. V was pared by 11 bases and J by 0 bases, with 14 bases between. The CDR3 loop reads CASRAASSYEQYF. The DNA of the CDR3 is TGTGCCTCCAGGGCAGCTAGCTCCTACGAGCAGTACTTC.

The chain combines TRBV2 with TRBJ2-3; the D gene is possibly TRBD1 (5 bases). Trimming took off 5 bases at V and 2 bases at J, with 8 bases between the two ends. This CDR3 contains 13 residues. In germline, CDR1 is SNHLY, CDR2 FYNNEI. The CDR3 reads CASSPGFTDTQYF. CDR3 DNA sequence: TGTGCCAGCAGTCCAGGGTTCACAGATACGCAGTATTTT.

The V gene is TRBV7-8, the J gene TRBJ2-7, with D uncertain. CDR3 length equals 14 residues. V dropped 1 base and J dropped 2 bases, with 9 bases sitting between them. CDR1 is SGHVS and CDR2 is FQNEAQ in the germline V gene. Here the CDR3 reads CASSLEVVAYEQYF. In DNA form, the CDR3 reads TGTGCCAGCAGCTTAGAAGTCGTAGCCTACGAGCAGTACTTC.

The chain joins TRBV5-1 to TRBJ2-7, with D possibly TRBD1 on 6 matching bases. This CDR3 region has 17 residues. Germline CDR1 SGHRS, CDR2 YFSETQ. Trimming cost V 4 bases and J 2 bases, with 22 bases left between them. CDR3 DNA sequence: TGCGCCAGCAGCCTCCTTAGTGGGGGCGCCACTACCTACGAGCAGTACTTC. This translates into CASSLLSGGATTYEQYF.

The chain is built from TRBV19 and TRBJ1-5, with D uncertain. This CDR3 region has 16 residues. V lost 2 bases and J 0 bases, leaving 11 bases between the germline ends. Germline V gene lookup returns CDR1 LNHDA and CDR2 SQIVND (reference sequence). CDR3: CASSIRAGNSNQPQHF. The CDR3 DNA follows: TGTGCCAGTAGTATACGCGCTGGGAATAGCAATCAGCCCCAGCATTTT. Complete variable domain (other parts from reference TRBV19 and TRBJ1-5): DGGITQSPKYLFRKEGQNVTLSCEQNLNHDAMYWYRQDPGQGLRLIYYSQIVNDFQKGDIAEGYSVSREKKESFPLTVTSAQKNPTAFYLCASSIRAGNSNQPQHFGDGTRLSIL.

The chain uses TRBV27 and TRBJ2-1; D might be TRBD1 (6 bases). The CDR3 is made up of 13 amino acids. Trimming removed 3 bases from V and 6 bases from J, with 9 bases in between. CDR1 is MNHEY and CDR2 is SMNVEV in the germline V gene (reference sequence). The CDR3 bases are TGTGCCAGCAGTTTCAACAGGGTCAATGAGCAGTTCTTC. This gives the protein CASSFNRVNEQFF.